This TCR beta chain was sequenced for a study of spatial heterogeneity in lung cancer (dated by TCRdb to the late 2010s). Looking at the study overall: Beta-chain transcripts were consistently detected in greater numbers than alpha-chain transcripts, which likely reflects a higher abundance of beta-chain transcripts. Nonsynonymous mutation counts, determined by whole-exome sequencing of tumor tissue, were related to TCR repertoire features. TCR alpha and beta repertoires were quantitatively compared across multiple tumor regions, matched nontumor lung and blood in non-small cell lung cancer. At surgery, fewer than 250 tumor regions, approximately 64 matched nontumor lung samples and 56 PBMC samples were TCR-sequenced for both alpha and beta chains. In the raw uncorrected reads, each unique combination of TCR and UMI appeared more than ten times on average.

The germline V end is reduced by 7 bases and the J end by 6 bases; junction bases left unmatched: 12. Including the terminal cysteine and phenylalanine, the CDR3 comprises 13 residues. Kept here is only the CDR3 DNA, which spans 39 bases and is read in frame from base 1. CDR1 DFQATT and CDR2 SNEGSKA were looked up in the germline V gene (reference sequence). This sample's time point label indicates: sample taken at primary tumor resection. The donors were more than 65 patients from the lung TRACERx cohort who had early-stage, untreated non-small cell lung cancer. For TCR sequencing, whole RNA was extracted from tumor and nontumor lung tissue, or from cryopreserved PBMC samples, and no cell sorting was done. Only patients for whom sufficient RNA was available from at least two tumor regions were selected for TCR sequencing. Library construction relied on 5' RACE. The data were produced on a NextSeq 500. To allow correction of PCR and sequencing errors, the TCR library protocol tagged every TCR cDNA molecule with a unique molecular identifier. On the authors' methods: Decombinator tools were used for TCR identification, UMI-based error correction and CDR3 extraction. TCRs above a frequency of 2 per 1,000, corresponding to the top 1% of the tumor frequency distribution, were defined as expanded. Renyi diversity was computed with the R vegan package after each repertoire had been subsampled 100 times to 5,000 TCRs. CDR3 similarity networks were constructed using string-kernel similarity of amino acid triplets, with links drawn between CDR3s whose pairwise similarity was above 0.82. In-frame beta chains were kept once TCRdb had trimmed the public reads at Q25 with fastp and called clones with MiXCR. Each CDR3 protein gets just one entry, which takes the most common genes and DNA from the rows behind it. The V and J calls here are based on TCRdb, not the publication. For this sample the table gives about 92,000 distinct CDR3 sequences, of which approximately 12% were detected only once. About two fifths of the sample is in the top ten clones.

Note on this clonotype: Its cognate antigen has yet to be identified. Per-nucleotide qualities are absent, and no much larger clonotype sits a single base away.

General conclusions and limits of the study: Additional single-cell paired TCR alpha and beta sequencing was considered necessary to confirm, at a functional level, the hypothesis that regional TCRs recognize regional mutations. Ubiquitous expanded tumor TCRs showed up in blood more often at tumor resection than at routine follow-up.

This TCR derives from a male donor with early-stage non-small cell lung cancer. The chain is encoded by TRBV20-1 joined to TRBJ2-7, with 7 junctional bases fitting TRBD1. The specimen comprised PBMCs, sampled at surgery. The CDR3 in this case is CSGQGRLLIEQYF. The nucleotides are TGCAGTGGACAGGGACGGCTTTTAATCGAGCAGTACTTC.